This TCR beta chain was recovered during a study of graft-versus-host responses after intestinal transplantation. Study background: Recipients obtained multivisceral, liver-intestinal, or isolated intestinal transplants.

The protocol was immunoSEQ multiplex PCR, while the TCRdb copy is restricted to in-frame clones and leaves out a portion. This sample has 98,000 or so clones, with about 84% found just once. The CDR3 covers 15 residues. CDR1 and CDR2 from the germline V gene are SGHKS and YYEKEE (reference sequence). V dropped 0 bases and J dropped 8; count of bases not matched to a gene: 10. On this clone itself: The antigen is unknown.

Whole-study results and caveats: High graft-versus-host to host-versus-graft clonal ratios were found in allografts of patients who had graft-donor T cell macrochimerism.

This rearrangement joins TRBV5-5 to TRBJ1-2; TRBD1 agrees at 7 bases. Here the sequenced sample was PBMCs, taken 255 days after intestinal transplant. This clonotype was sampled from a human patient who received an intestinal transplant, so some T cells may come from the graft donor. DNA for the CDR3: TGTGCCAGCAGCTTGGAAGCAGGGGGACGTGCGGGCTACACCTTC. It is translated as CASSLEAGGRAGYTF. Full variable domain (remainder filled in from reference TRBV5-5 and TRBJ1-2): DAGVTQSPTHLIKTRGQQVTLRCSPISGHKSVSWYQQVLGQGPQFIFQYYEKEERGRGNFPDRFSARQFPNYSSELNVNALLLGDSALYLCASSLEAGGRAGYTFGSGTRLTVV.